Listed below are T cell receptor beta chains from one sample, sequenced in a study of glioma-infiltrating T cells. TCRdb reanalysed the multiplex PCR reads using MiXCR and keeps one entry per CDR3 protein. The data contain around 180,000 distinct CDR3 sequences, about 40% of them singletons. Sequences were obtained from glioma tissue, nonneoplastic brain tissue, or PBMCs (not recorded which). All receptors derive from a human donor with low-grade glioma or glioblastoma, undergoing nonglioma brain surgery, or in good health (not recorded which). The CDR3 runs from the conserved cysteine through the conserved F or W. D genes are given only for firm matches. The size field is filled for only some rows; it gives once, few, many or a size class.

D gene: .
CDR3 length: 12
V gene: TRBV7-2
clone size: .
J gene: TRBJ2-7
CDR3 protein: CASSLNIYEKYF
CDR3 DNA: TGTGCCAGCAGCTTAAATATCTACGAGAAGTACTTC

D gene: TRBD1
CDR3 length: 14
V gene: TRBV12-3/TRBV12-4
clone size: many
J gene: TRBJ2-3
CDR3 protein: CASRNDRGGDTQYF
CDR3 DNA: TGTGCCAGCAGAAACGACAGGGGTGGAGATACGCAGTATTTT

D gene: .
CDR3 length: 13
V gene: TRBV6-1
clone size: many
J gene: TRBJ1-3
CDR3 protein: CASSIDTGNTIYF
CDR3 DNA: TGTGCCAGCAGTATCGACACTGGAAACACCATATATTTT

D gene: .
CDR3 length: 15
V gene: TRBV2
clone size: .
J gene: TRBJ1-6
CDR3 protein: CASTENMDWNSPLHF
CDR3 DNA: TGTGCCAGCACCGAAAATATGGACTGGAATTCACCCCTCCACTTT

D gene: TRBD2
CDR3 length: 17
V gene: TRBV20-1
clone size: many
J gene: TRBJ2-1
CDR3 protein: CSARDLASGSSIDEQFF
CDR3 DNA: TGCAGTGCTAGAGATCTGGCTAGCGGGAGTAGTATCGATGAGCAGTTCTTC

D gene: .
CDR3 length: 12
V gene: TRBV10-3
clone size: .
J gene: TRBJ2-5
CDR3 protein: CAIRAGSGTQYF
CDR3 DNA: TGTGCCATCAGGGCAGGGTCAGGGACCCAGTACTTC

D gene: TRBD1
CDR3 length: 15
V gene: TRBV18
clone size: few
J gene: TRBJ2-7
CDR3 protein: CASSPNGQGIDEQYF
CDR3 DNA: TGTGCCAGCTCACCAAACGGACAGGGTATCGACGAGCAGTACTTC

D gene: TRBD1
CDR3 length: 15
V gene: TRBV2
clone size: few
J gene: TRBJ2-3
CDR3 protein: CASKPGQASTDTQYF
CDR3 DNA: TGTGCCAGCAAGCCGGGACAGGCTAGCACAGATACGCAGTATTTT

D gene: .
CDR3 length: 11
V gene: TRBV12-3/TRBV12-4
clone size: few
J gene: TRBJ2-2
CDR3 protein: CASRVGGELFF
CDR3 DNA: TGTGCCAGCAGGGTCGGGGGGGAGCTGTTTTTT

D gene: .
CDR3 length: 17
V gene: TRBV3-1
clone size: .
J gene: TRBJ2-3
CDR3 protein: CASSQDPASASTDTQYF
CDR3 DNA: TGTGCCAGCAGCCAAGATCCCGCTAGCGCAAGCACAGATACGCAGTATTTT

D gene: .
CDR3 length: 15
V gene: TRBV20-1
clone size: .
J gene: TRBJ1-1
CDR3 protein: CSAKRPSTGNTEALF
CDR3 DNA: TGCAGTGCTAAACGTCCGTCGACGGGAAACACTGAAGCTTTGTTT

D gene: TRBD2
CDR3 length: 15
V gene: TRBV6-1
clone size: .
J gene: TRBJ2-1
CDR3 protein: CASTETSGSYNEQFF
CDR3 DNA: TGTGCCAGTACCGAGACTAGCGGATCCTACAATGAGCAGTTCTTC

D gene: TRBD2
CDR3 length: 15
V gene: TRBV29-1
clone size: .
J gene: TRBJ2-7
CDR3 protein: CSLEGLAGQIYEQYF
CDR3 DNA: TGCAGCCTTGAAGGACTAGCGGGTCAGATCTACGAGCAGTACTTC

D gene: .
CDR3 length: 13
V gene: TRBV29-1
clone size: .
J gene: TRBJ1-3
CDR3 protein: CSVGGCSGNTIYF
CDR3 DNA: TGCAGCGTTGGAGGGTGTTCTGGAAACACCATATATTTT

D gene: .
CDR3 length: 15
V gene: TRBV5-4
clone size: .
J gene: TRBJ2-5
CDR3 protein: CASSERNGLKETQYF
CDR3 DNA: TGTGCCAGCAGCGAACGAAACGGACTGAAAGAGACCCAGTACTTC

D gene: .
CDR3 length: 15
V gene: TRBV28
clone size: many
J gene: TRBJ2-3
CDR3 protein: CASSSGAGYTDTQYF
CDR3 DNA: TGTGCCAGCAGTTCCGGGGCAGGGTACACAGATACGCAGTATTTT

D gene: TRBD1
CDR3 length: 15
V gene: TRBV6-1
clone size: many
J gene: TRBJ1-1
CDR3 protein: CASSAPDGQAPVAFF
CDR3 DNA: TGTGCCAGCAGTGCACCGGACGGACAGGCCCCGGTAGCTTTCTTT

D gene: TRBD2
CDR3 length: 11
V gene: TRBV19
clone size: .
J gene: TRBJ2-4
CDR3 protein: CASSIRGLEYF
CDR3 DNA: TGTGCCAGTAGTATCCGCGGACTAGAGTACTTC

D gene: .
CDR3 length: 12
V gene: TRBV28
clone size: .
J gene: TRBJ2-5
CDR3 protein: CASSNVRETQYF
CDR3 DNA: TGTGCCAGCAGCAACGTTCGGGAAACCCAGTACTTC

D gene: TRBD2
CDR3 length: 14
V gene: TRBV29-1
clone size: .
J gene: TRBJ2-1
CDR3 protein: CSASQLAGDAEQFF
CDR3 DNA: TGCAGCGCCTCCCAACTAGCGGGTGATGCTGAGCAGTTCTTC

D gene: TRBD1
CDR3 length: 15
V gene: TRBV20-1
clone size: many
J gene: TRBJ2-5
CDR3 protein: CSAKPKTGTRETQYF
CDR3 DNA: TGCAGTGCTAAACCAAAGACAGGGACAAGAGAGACCCAGTACTTC

D gene: .
CDR3 length: 12
V gene: TRBV20-1
clone size: many
J gene: TRBJ2-1
CDR3 protein: CSARDTYNEQFF
CDR3 DNA: TGCAGTGCTAGAGATACTTACAATGAGCAGTTCTTC

D gene: TRBD1
CDR3 length: 14
V gene: TRBV7-2
clone size: many
J gene: TRBJ1-3
CDR3 protein: CASSGTGSGNTIYF
CDR3 DNA: TGTGCCAGCAGCGGGACAGGGTCTGGAAACACCATATATTTT

D gene: .
CDR3 length: 13
V gene: TRBV14
clone size: few
J gene: TRBJ2-5
CDR3 protein: CASSRDMTDTQYF
CDR3 DNA: TGTGCCAGCAGCAGGGACATGACGGATACCCAGTACTTC

D gene: TRBD2
CDR3 length: 17
V gene: TRBV12-3/TRBV12-4
clone size: few
J gene: TRBJ2-2
CDR3 protein: CASRGTSGRAGTGELFF
CDR3 DNA: TGTGCCAGCAGGGGGACTAGCGGGAGGGCCGGCACCGGGGAGCTGTTTTTT

D gene: TRBD2
CDR3 length: 15
V gene: TRBV6-1
clone size: many
J gene: TRBJ2-3
CDR3 protein: CASRRLAGVSDTQYF
CDR3 DNA: TGTGCCAGCAGGAGACTAGCGGGAGTATCTGATACGCAGTATTTT

D gene: .
CDR3 length: 11
V gene: TRBV27
clone size: many
J gene: TRBJ2-7
CDR3 protein: CASMSSYEQYF
CDR3 DNA: TGTGCCAGCATGAGCTCCTACGAGCAGTACTTC

D gene: TRBD2
CDR3 length: 15
V gene: TRBV10-3
clone size: .
J gene: TRBJ2-1
CDR3 protein: CATGRAGGTYNGQFF
CDR3 DNA: TGTGCCACGGGGAGAGCGGGAGGGACCTACAATGGGCAGTTCTTC

D gene: .
CDR3 length: 16
V gene: TRBV15
clone size: .
J gene: TRBJ2-3
CDR3 protein: CATSGQGTDYTDTQYF
CDR3 DNA: TGTGCCACTAGCGGCCAAGGGACAGATTACACAGATACGCAGTATTTT

D gene: .
CDR3 length: 15
V gene: TRBV4-1
clone size: once
J gene: TRBJ1-1
CDR3 protein: CASSRRDGRVTEAFF
CDR3 DNA: TGCGCCAGCAGCCGCCGGGACGGCAGAGTCACTGAAGCTTTCTTT

D gene: TRBD2
CDR3 length: 15
V gene: TRBV29-1
clone size: .
J gene: TRBJ2-3
CDR3 protein: CSGDMIAGVSDTQYF
CDR3 DNA: TGCAGCGGAGACATGATAGCGGGAGTATCAGATACGCAGTATTTT

D gene: TRBD1
CDR3 length: 15
V gene: TRBV7-3
clone size: .
J gene: TRBJ2-1
CDR3 protein: CASSPDGTGNNEQFF
CDR3 DNA: TGTGCCAGCAGCCCGGACGGGACAGGGAACAATGAGCAGTTCTTC

D gene: .
CDR3 length: 14
V gene: TRBV19
clone size: .
J gene: TRBJ2-3
CDR3 protein: CASSDGRPTDTKYF
CDR3 DNA: TGTGCCAGTAGCGACGGGAGACCCACAGATACGAAGTATTTT

D gene: TRBD1
CDR3 length: 13
V gene: TRBV29-1
clone size: few
J gene: TRBJ1-4
CDR3 protein: CSGKGQGHEKLFF
CDR3 DNA: TGCAGCGGAAAGGGACAGGGGCATGAAAAACTGTTTTTT

D gene: .
CDR3 length: 13
V gene: TRBV30
clone size: .
J gene: TRBJ1-2
CDR3 protein: CAWSREGDYGYTF
CDR3 DNA: TGTGCCTGGAGTCGTGAAGGGGACTATGGCTACACCTTC

D gene: .
CDR3 length: 13
V gene: TRBV20-1
clone size: many
J gene: TRBJ2-4
CDR3 protein: CSVPLLAKNIQYF
CDR3 DNA: TGCAGTGTCCCCCTACTAGCCAAAAACATTCAGTACTTC

D gene: TRBD1
CDR3 length: 13
V gene: TRBV12-3/TRBV12-4
clone size: .
J gene: TRBJ1-2
CDR3 protein: CASRTGGGRGYTF
CDR3 DNA: TGTGCCAGCAGGACAGGGGGCGGTCGAGGCTACACCTTC

D gene: TRBD1
CDR3 length: 15
V gene: TRBV12-3/TRBV12-4
clone size: few
J gene: TRBJ2-1
CDR3 protein: CASSPSRDSYNEQFF
CDR3 DNA: TGTGCCAGCAGTCCATCTAGGGACAGTTACAATGAGCAGTTCTTC

D gene: .
CDR3 length: 12
V gene: TRBV28
clone size: few
J gene: TRBJ2-3
CDR3 protein: CARGRSTDTQYF
CDR3 DNA: TGTGCCAGAGGGAGAAGCACAGATACGCAGTATTTT

D gene: .
CDR3 length: 12
V gene: TRBV29-1
clone size: many
J gene: TRBJ1-2
CDR3 protein: CSVVNSLYGYTF
CDR3 DNA: TGCAGCGTTGTAAACAGCCTCTATGGCTACACCTTC

D gene: TRBD1
CDR3 length: 14
V gene: TRBV12-3/TRBV12-4
clone size: many
J gene: TRBJ1-1
CDR3 protein: CASMLTGGRTEAFF
CDR3 DNA: TGTGCCAGCATGCTGACAGGGGGTCGCACTGAAGCTTTCTTT

D gene: .
CDR3 length: 13
V gene: TRBV19
clone size: many
J gene: TRBJ1-5
CDR3 protein: CASSIIALQPQHF
CDR3 DNA: TGTGCCAGTAGTATCATCGCCCTTCAGCCCCAGCATTTT